This T cell receptor (beta chain) was documented in a study of blood T cell repertoires in COVID-19. The count of this clone is one. CDR1 is LNHDA and CDR2 is SQIVND in the germline V gene (reference sequence). The V end was cut by 7 bases, the J end by 0 bases, with 13 bases between. This CDR3 has 15 residues. Profiled with immunoSEQ multiplex PCR; TCRdb holds only in-frame clones, not every one. The data show tens of thousands of clones, roughly nine tenths seen once. Sequenced input: peripheral blood. The rearrangement joins TRBV19 to TRBJ2-1; D might be TRBD2 (5 bases). The clonotype originates from a human donor with active COVID-19. The donor label of this sample is uncertain. The CDR3: CASTERRSSYNEQFF. Written as DNA, the CDR3 is TGTGCCAGTACTGAGCGGAGGAGCTCCTACAATGAGCAGTTCTTC.